The 9 T cell receptor beta chains below were found in one sample sequenced in a study of naive and memory T cell subsets (dated by TCRdb to the late 2010s). Paper-wide results and their limitations: A few larger clonotypes were present in naive repertoires, particularly the CD8 repertoires, and these clonotypes were possibly memory cells re-expressing CD45RA.

The library came from UMI-ligation and nested PCR. Data came from an Illumina MiSeq. The beta constant-region primer consisted of an equimolar mixture of two oligonucleotides that together covered TRBC1 and TRBC2. Four rounds of PCR, combining the SP2 primer with nested alpha and beta constant-region primers, were used to amplify the ligated cDNA. The raw public reads went through TCRdb reprocessing: fastp at Q25, MiXCR clone calling, in-frame beta chains kept. Each entry merges the rows of one CDR3 protein and shows their most common DNA and genes. The sample yields 120,000 to 150,000 distinct CDR3 sequences; approximately 21% were counted once. 0.5% to 0.75% of the sample belongs to the ten largest clones. These receptors lack a known antigen. Sequencing used naive CD8+ T cells from blood. The sample's cell subset or site, from its label and the paper: naive T cells, CD45RA high CD27+. These receptor sequences come from a human donor in good health.

This clonotype was picked up a small number of times. CDR3 bases: TGTGCCAGCAGTTTCCTACCTCCCAACGAGCAGTACTTC. Protein: CASSFLPPNEQYF. J is TRBJ2-7 and V is TRBV27; the D is unclear. Germline V gives CDR1 MNHEY, CDR2 SMNVEV (reference sequence). The germline V and J ends were trimmed by 3 bases and 5 bases, with 11 bases remaining between them. This CDR3 region has 13 residues.

This clonotype has just a few counts. The rearrangement joins TRBV6-2 or TRBV6-3 to TRBJ2-2; D is undetermined. V was pared by 6 bases and J by 5 bases, with 10 bases between. The CDR3 covers 13 residues. Germline CDR1 reads MNHEY; CDR2 reads SVGEGT. The CDR3 region has the DNA TGTGCCAGCAGCCCTCTGTCGACCGGGGAGCTGTTTTTT. It yields the protein CASSPLSTGELFF.

This clonotype turned up a few times. J is TRBJ2-1 and V is TRBV5-1; perhaps TRBD2 as D (5 bases). This CDR3 spans 15 amino acids. Trimming took 3 bases from V and 8 from J, leaving 18 bases between them. CDR1 is SGHRS and CDR2 is YFSETQ in the germline V gene. The CDR3 DNA is TGCGCCAGCAGCTCGAGTCATCGGGGTATCCATGAGCAGTTCTTC. Its protein is CASSSSHRGIHEQFF.

The chain uses TRBV28 and TRBJ1-2, with D unresolved. V shed 3 bases and J shed 4 bases, with 12 bases lying between them. Germline V CDR1 and CDR2: MDHEN, SYDVKM. The CDR3 loop spans 14 amino acids. CDR3 DNA sequence: TGTGCCAGCAGTTTCAGAGGTACTTTCTATGGCTACACCTTC. This codes for CASSFRGTFYGYTF.

The V gene is TRBV5-4, the J gene TRBJ1-5; D not certain. Trimming removed 3 bases at V and 7 bases at J, with 5 bases between. The CDR3 spans 11 residues. CDR1 SGHNT and CDR2 YYREEE come from the germline V gene (reference sequence). In DNA, the CDR3 is TGTGCCAGCAGCTCCAGACAGCCCCAGCATTTT. This encodes CASSSRQPQHF.

J is TRBJ2-1 and V is TRBV7-2, with 11 nucleotides matching TRBD2. Looked up from germline, CDR1 is SGHTA and CDR2 is FQGNSA. CDR3 size: 17 residues. V shed 5 bases and J 4 bases; nucleotides not matched to a gene: 10. The CDR3 DNA follows: TGTGCCAGCAGCCCAAAACACGGACTAGCGGGTTACAATGAGCAGTTCTTC. This sequence encodes CASSPKHGLAGYNEQFF.

V and J are TRBV27 and TRBJ1-4, with D unclear. CDR1 and CDR2 (germline): MNHEY, SMNVEV (reference sequence). V was shortened by 3 bases and J by 8 bases, with 19 bases between the two germline ends. The length of the CDR3 is 16 residues. In DNA, the CDR3 is TGTGCCAGCAGTTTGAGTTTCGAAGGATACGGGGAAAAACTGTTTTTT. It translates to CASSLSFEGYGEKLFF.

This clonotype showed up just a few times. This chain uses TRBV29-1 with TRBJ2-7; 7 bases are shared with TRBD1. Germline lookup yields CDR1 SQVTM and CDR2 ANQGSEA. The CDR3 is 15 amino acids. The V gene end was trimmed by 3 bases and the J gene end by 2 bases; junction bases not matched to a gene: 10. CDR3 residues: CSVDDRDSPTYEQYF. The CDR3 nucleotides read TGCAGCGTTGATGACCGGGACAGTCCCACCTACGAGCAGTACTTC.

The chain couples TRBV12-3 or TRBV12-4 to TRBJ1-4, with unresolved D. The germline V and J ends were trimmed by 8 bases and 5 bases, with 15 bases remaining between them. The CDR3 has 14 residues. Here the CDR3 reads CASGPGKGNEKLFF. The CDR3 region has the DNA TGTGCCAGCGGGCCGGGGAAGGGAAATGAAAAACTGTTTTTT.